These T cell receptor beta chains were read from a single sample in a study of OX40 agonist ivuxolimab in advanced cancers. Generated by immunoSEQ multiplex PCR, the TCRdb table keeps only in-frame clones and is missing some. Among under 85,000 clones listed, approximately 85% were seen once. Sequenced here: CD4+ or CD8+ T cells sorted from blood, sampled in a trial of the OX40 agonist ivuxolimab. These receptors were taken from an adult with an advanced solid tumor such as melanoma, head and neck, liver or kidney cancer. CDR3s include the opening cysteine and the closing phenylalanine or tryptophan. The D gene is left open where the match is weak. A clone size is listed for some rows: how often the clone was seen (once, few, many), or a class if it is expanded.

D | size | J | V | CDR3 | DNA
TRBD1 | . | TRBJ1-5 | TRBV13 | CASSSGQGNQPQHF | TGTGCCAGCAGCTCTGGACAGGGCAATCAGCCCCAGCATTTT
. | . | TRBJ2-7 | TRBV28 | CASSLYRGGAVHEQYF | TGTGCCAGCAGTCTTTACAGGGGGGGAGCCGTCCACGAGCAGTACTTC
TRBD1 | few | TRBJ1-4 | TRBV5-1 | CASSSQGANGEKLFF | TGCGCCAGCAGCTCACAGGGGGCAAACGGTGAAAAACTGTTTTTT
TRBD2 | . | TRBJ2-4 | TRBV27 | CASSVSRGGAQNIQYF | TGTGCCAGCAGCGTGTCGCGCGGGGGGGCCCAAAACATTCAGTACTTC
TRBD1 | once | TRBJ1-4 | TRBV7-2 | CASSPIDRGGEKLFF | TGTGCCAGCAGCCCGATCGACAGGGGCGGAGAAAAACTGTTTTTT
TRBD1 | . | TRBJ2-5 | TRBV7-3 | CASGSTGGYRETQYF | TGTGCCAGCGGGTCGACAGGGGGCTATCGGGAGACCCAGTACTTC
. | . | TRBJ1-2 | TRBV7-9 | CASSSGGLYGYTF | TGTGCCAGCAGCTCGGGGGGATTGTATGGCTACACCTTC
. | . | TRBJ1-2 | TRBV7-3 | CASSLTQGRGRDGYTF | TGTGCCAGCAGCCTGACGCAGGGACGTGGGAGAGATGGCTACACCTTC
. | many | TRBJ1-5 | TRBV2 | CASNYGLIGNQPQHF | TGTGCCAGCAATTACGGGCTTATTGGCAATCAGCCCCAGCATTTT
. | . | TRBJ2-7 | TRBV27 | CASSLNFGTNEQYF | TGTGCCAGCAGTTTAAACTTTGGGACCAATGAGCAGTACTTC
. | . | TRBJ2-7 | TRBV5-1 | CASSLGYEQYF | TGCGCCAGCAGCTTGGGGTACGAGCAGTACTTC
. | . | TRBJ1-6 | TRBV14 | CASSTRRGDNSPLHF | TGTGCCAGCAGCACTCGCCGGGGCGATAATTCACCCCTCCACTTT
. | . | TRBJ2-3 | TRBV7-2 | CASSLIFRSAASTDTQYF | TGTGCCAGCAGCTTAATATTTCGTAGCGCGGCTAGCACAGATACGCAGTATTTT
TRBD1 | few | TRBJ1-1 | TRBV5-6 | CASSLTGVWNTEAFF | TGTGCCAGCAGCTTAACAGGGGTCTGGAACACTGAAGCTTTCTTT
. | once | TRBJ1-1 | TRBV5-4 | CASSVVAGTTGTEAFF | TGTGCCAGCAGCGTAGTGGCAGGGACAACGGGGACTGAAGCTTTCTTT
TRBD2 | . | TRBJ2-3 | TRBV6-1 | CASSENPWLAGGEDTQYF | TGTGCCAGCAGTGAAAATCCCTGGCTAGCGGGGGGGGAAGATACGCAGTATTTT
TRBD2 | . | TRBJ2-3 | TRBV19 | CASSDRRAGGADTQYF | TGTGCCAGTAGTGATAGAAGGGCGGGAGGCGCAGATACGCAGTATTTT
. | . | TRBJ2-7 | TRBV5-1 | CASSHGYEQYF | TGCGCCAGCAGCCACGGCTACGAGCAGTACTTC
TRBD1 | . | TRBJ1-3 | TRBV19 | CASTLRGGLGNTIYF | TGTGCCAGTACCCTGCGAGGGGGCCTGGGAAACACCATATATTTT
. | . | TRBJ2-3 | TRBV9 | CASSVSENGDTQYF | TGTGCCAGCAGCGTTAGCGAGAACGGAGATACGCAGTATTTT
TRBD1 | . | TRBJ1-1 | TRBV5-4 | CASSLGGTGLAFF | TGTGCCAGCAGCTTGGGGGGGACAGGGCTGGCTTTCTTT
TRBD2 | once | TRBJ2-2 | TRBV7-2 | CARRTSSGELFF | TGTGCCAGACGGACTAGTTCCGGGGAGCTGTTTTTT
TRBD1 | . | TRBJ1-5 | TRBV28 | CASRSDRGTSNQPQHF | TGTGCCAGCAGGTCAGACAGGGGGACGAGCAATCAGCCCCAGCATTTT
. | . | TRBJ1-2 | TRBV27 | CASSSPRHGYTF | TGTGCCAGCAGTTCCCCCCGCCATGGCTACACCTTC
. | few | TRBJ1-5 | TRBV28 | CASSSPSGGNQPQHF | TGTGCCAGCAGTTCCCCCTCCGGGGGCAATCAGCCCCAGCATTTT
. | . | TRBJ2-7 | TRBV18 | CASSPRQGSYEQYF | TGTGCCAGCTCACCAAGGCAGGGGAGCTACGAGCAGTACTTC
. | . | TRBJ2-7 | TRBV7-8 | CASSPVPRSEQYF | TGTGCCAGCAGCCCGGTCCCGCGGTCCGAGCAGTACTTC
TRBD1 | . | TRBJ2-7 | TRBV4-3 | CASSQVGTGGYEQYF | TGCGCCAGCAGCCAAGTTGGGACAGGGGGCTACGAGCAGTACTTC
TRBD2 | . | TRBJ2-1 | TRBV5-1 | CASSGGLAGGLSSYNEQFF | TGCGCCAGCAGCGGAGGACTAGCGGGAGGATTAAGCTCCTACAATGAGCAGTTCTTC
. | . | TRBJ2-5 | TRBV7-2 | CASGDSVGTQYF | TGTGCCAGCGGGGACTCTGTCGGGACCCAGTACTTC
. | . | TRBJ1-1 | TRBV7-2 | CASSPGPGRRGTEAFF | TGTGCCAGCAGCCCAGGGCCCGGGAGGCGGGGCACTGAAGCTTTCTTT
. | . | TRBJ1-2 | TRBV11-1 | CASTPGTRDGYTF | TGTGCCAGCACCCCAGGGACAAGGGATGGCTACACCTTC